The TCR beta chain under discussion was sequenced for a study of blood T cells in healthy people across ages. Primed by a sample-barcoded 5' primer and a J-beta primer mix, a second PCR proceeded for 7 to 11 cycles. The authors tagged each cDNA molecule using a template-switch adaptor with 12 random nucleotides. MiXCR was run by TCRdb on the 5' RACE reads, yielding one entry per CDR3 protein. The repertoire holds 1.2 million to 1.5 million distinct CDR3 sequences, approximately 60% seen once, with 6.7% in the top ten. Source material: blood. This TCR derives from a man aged 18 to 30 in good health.

The CDR3 here is CASSSGVAGWQYF. Here the CDR3 DNA reads TGTGCCAGCAGCTCCGGAGTAGCGGGATGGCAGTATTTT. V gene TRBV7-6 combines with J gene TRBJ2-3; 8 bases align to TRBD2. The CDR3 is 13 amino acids. Germline V lookup: CDR1 SGHVS, CDR2 FNYEAQ. Losses at the gene ends were 4 bases for V and 11 bases for J; bases not matched to a gene: 8.